These 29 T cell receptor beta chains came from one sample sequenced in a study of blood T cell repertoires in COVID-19. The repertoire was sequenced with immunoSEQ multiplex PCR; TCRdb's copy has only in-frame clones and lacks some. This sample carries around 93,000 clones, approximately 80% of them seen once, and the ten largest clones take roughly 10%. The sequencing input was peripheral blood. These receptors all come from a woman aged 80 or over with acute or convalescent COVID-19.

The chain uses TRBV9 and TRBJ1-3, with 7 bases fitting TRBD1. CDR3 length: 16 residues. V lost 0 bases, J lost 3 bases, and 6 bases stayed unmatched. Germline V gene data show CDR1 as SGDLS and CDR2 as YYNGEE. The CDR3 DNA follows: TGTGCCAGCAGCGTAGGTGAGGGGGCGGATGGAAACACCATATATTTT. This sequence encodes CASSVGEGADGNTIYF.

CDR3 DNA sequence: TGTGCCAGCAGCCCTAGCGGGAGCCGCTACAATGAGCAGTTCTTC. Its protein is CASSPSGSRYNEQFF. The chain links TRBV28 to TRBJ2-1, with TRBD2 identical over 10 bases. Germline V gives CDR1 MDHEN, CDR2 SYDVKM. CDR3 size: 15 residues. V trimming: 6 bases; J trimming: 3 bases; junction bases outside the gene matches: 5.

The chain recombines TRBV7-2 with TRBJ2-1; tentatively, D is TRBD1 (6 bases). The length of the CDR3 is 14 residues. V was cut by 5 bases and J by 9 bases, with 17 bases left in between. Germline loops: CDR1 SGHTA, CDR2 FQGNSA. CDR3 sequence: CASSAPQGQVEQFF. The DNA of the CDR3 is TGTGCCAGCAGCGCGCCTCAGGGGCAGGTTGAGCAGTTCTTC.

This clone was counted a few times. This chain uses TRBV6-5 with TRBJ2-2, with D possibly TRBD2 on 5 matching bases. In germline, CDR1 is MNHEY, CDR2 SVGAGI. Trimming took 0 bases from V and 7 from J, leaving 15 bases between them. The CDR3 loop spans 16 amino acids. CDR3 protein: CASSYSTGLLSGELFF. The CDR3 bases are TGTGCCAGCAGTTACTCGACTGGACTCCTCAGCGGGGAGCTGTTTTTT.

On this clone: Additional DNA sequences in this sample encode the identical CDR3. J is TRBJ2-5 and V is TRBV9; D possibly corresponds to TRBD1 (5 bases). CDR1 and CDR2 from the germline V gene are SGDLS and YYNGEE. The CDR3 is 13 residues long. Trimming took off 1 base at V and 2 bases at J, with 6 bases between the two ends. This CDR3 is CASSVSGQETQYF. The CDR3 nucleotides read TGTGCCAGCAGCGTATCAGGGCAAGAGACCCAGTACTTC.

Turning to this clone: At one boundary the junction diverges from the germline segment, which might be a read error. This sequence joins TRBV7-7 and TRBJ2-5, with TRBD1 as a possible D gene (6 bases). Germline CDR1 reads SSHAT; CDR2 reads FNYEAQ (reference sequence). The CDR3 contains 15 residues. The CDR3 here is CASSFSGAGAETQYF. The CDR3 DNA reads TGTGCTAGCAGCTTCTCCGGGGCAGGGGCAGAGACCCAGTACTTC.

The chain carries TRBV18 and TRBJ2-3; 7 positions agree with TRBD2. The CDR3 sequence is 15 residues long. J lost 3 bases, V lost 0 bases, and 3 bases had no gene match. Germline V gene lookup returns CDR1 KGHSH and CDR2 LQKENI. CDR3 loop: CASSPPGGSTDTQYF. The CDR3 DNA sequence: TGTGCCAGCTCACCACCGGGCGGGAGTACAGATACGCAGTATTTT.

The chain links TRBV2 to TRBJ2-7, with 7 bases lining up with TRBD2. CDR1 is SNHLY, CDR2 FYNNEI, per germline. The CDR3 has 13 amino acids. The V segment lost 6 bases and the J segment 6 bases; nucleotides outside the gene matches: 8. The CDR3 is CASRITSAVEQYF. The CDR3 DNA reads TGTGCCAGCAGGATAACTAGCGCGGTCGAGCAGTACTTC.

This CDR3 reads CASSLGDRVGYTF. CDR3 DNA: TGTGCCAGCAGTTTGGGGGACAGGGTAGGCTACACCTTC. The chain uses TRBV12-3 or TRBV12-4 and TRBJ1-2, with TRBD1 matching 9 bases. V was clipped by 3 bases and J by 8 bases; unmatched bases: 4. CDR3 length equals 13 residues.

This clone was observed a handful of times. The J gene is TRBJ1-1, the V gene TRBV15; a weak D match, TRBD1 (6 bases). Germline V lookup: CDR1 LNHNV, CDR2 YYDKDF (reference sequence). The length of the CDR3 is 13 residues. V lost 0 bases to trimming and J lost 8 bases, with 10 bases between them. This chain's CDR3 is CATSRDGQFEAFF. The DNA of the CDR3 is TGTGCCACCAGCAGAGATGGACAGTTCGAAGCTTTCTTT.

The V call is TRBV9, the J call TRBJ1-5; 11 bases align to TRBD1. This CDR3 contains 17 residues. Looked up from germline, CDR1 is SGDLS and CDR2 is YYNGEE. With V trimmed by 0 bases and J by 6 bases, 8 bases remained unmatched. DNA of the CDR3: TGTGCCAGCAGCGTAGGTCGGGACAGGGGGTCCGTTCAGCCCCAGCATTTT. Translating gives CASSVGRDRGSVQPQHF.

Note on this clone: A junction end diverges from the germline sequence, so it may reflect a read error. The chain combines TRBV7-2 with TRBJ2-2, with D tentatively TRBD2 (7 bases). Germline V gene lookup returns CDR1 SGHTA and CDR2 FQGNSA. CDR3 size: 14 residues. The CDR3 region is CASSLKTGGGQLFF. The CDR3 DNA is TGTGCCAGCAGCTTGAAGACGGGGGGCGGGCAGCTGTTTTTT.

The chain is built from TRBV13 and TRBJ2-2; TRBD2 matches at 7 bases. CDR3 size: 15 residues. After removal of 3 bases from V and 4 bases from J, the junction contained 5 bases not matched to a gene. Germline CDR1 PRHDT, CDR2 FYEKMQ (reference sequence). The CDR3 protein is CASSLLGGGTGELFF. The CDR3 DNA sequence: TGTGCCAGCAGCTTGCTTGGGGGGGGCACCGGGGAGCTGTTTTTT. The whole variable domain, remainder taken from reference TRBV13 and TRBJ2-2, is AAGVIQSPRHLIKEKRETATLKCYPIPRHDTVYWYQQGPGQDPQFLISFYEKMQSDKGSIPDRFSAQQFSDYHSELNMSSLELGDSALYFCASSLLGGGTGELFFGEGSRLTVL.

The chain combines TRBV6-5 with TRBJ2-7, with 10 nucleotides matching TRBD2. There are 15 residues in the CDR3. From germline, CDR1 is MNHEY and CDR2 SVGAGI. Trimming cost V 4 bases and J 3 bases; bases outside gene matches: 6. CDR3 amino acids: CASSSIAGGFYEQYF. The CDR3 DNA is TGTGCCAGCAGTTCGATAGCGGGAGGTTTCTACGAGCAGTACTTC.

This chain joins TRBV24-1 and TRBJ1-5; 9 positions agree with TRBD1. The V gene end was trimmed by 5 bases and the J gene end by 4 bases; junction bases not matched to a gene: 8. The CDR3 has 16 residues. In germline, CDR1 is KGHDR, CDR2 SFDVKD. The CDR3 DNA is TGTGCCACCAGTGGGGGCGGGACAGGGTCTAATCAGCCCCAGCATTTT. It encodes CATSGGGTGSNQPQHF.

This clone has only one observation. This chain links TRBV5-1 with TRBJ2-2; TRBD1 matches at 9 bases. Germline lookup yields CDR1 SGHRS and CDR2 YFSETQ. The V segment lost 3 bases and the J segment 5 bases; nucleotides outside the gene matches: 5. CDR3 size: 15 residues. Written as DNA, the CDR3 is TGCGCCAGCAGCTCCCAGACAGGGGGGACCGGGGAGCTGTTTTTT. Translated: CASSSQTGGTGELFF.

The chain has TRBV7-8 and TRBJ2-1, with no clear D. This CDR3 has 11 residues. Germline-derived CDR1 and CDR2 are SGHVS and FQNEAQ. Trimming pared 2 bases from V and 6 bases from J, leaving 2 bases between. As DNA, the CDR3 is TGTGCCAGCAGCTTACTCAATGAGCAGTTCTTC. It specifies CASSLLNEQFF.

The chain carries TRBV10-3 and TRBJ2-2; 9 bases align to TRBD1. With V trimmed by 5 bases and J by 4 bases, 8 bases remained unmatched. Germline CDR1 and CDR2: ENHRY and SYGVKD. CDR3 length: 16 amino acids. CDR3 in amino acids: CAISTRDRGSTGELFF. The CDR3 DNA reads TGTGCCATCAGTACCCGTGACAGGGGGAGCACCGGGGAGCTGTTTTTT.

This chain connects TRBV10-3 to TRBJ2-1, with 8 bases identical to TRBD2. CDR1 is ENHRY, CDR2 SYGVKD, per germline. This CDR3 spans 11 amino acids. V gave up 9 bases and J gave up 7 bases; unmatched junction bases: 2. The CDR3: CAILAVNEQFF. The CDR3 DNA reads TGTGCCATACTAGCGGTGAATGAGCAGTTCTTC.

The chain has TRBV16 and TRBJ2-7; 8 nucleotides agree with TRBD1. The CDR3 spans 18 residues. Trimming removed 1 base from V and 2 bases from J; junction bases left unmatched: 13. The germline CDR1 and CDR2 sequences are KGHSY and FQNENV. The CDR3 sequence: CASSQLGRAHRGAYEQYF. Written as DNA, the CDR3 is TGTGCCAGCAGCCAATTGGGGCGAGCTCACAGGGGGGCCTACGAGCAGTACTTC.

The chain carries TRBV5-1 and TRBJ2-3; 10 bases align to TRBD1. V lost 0 bases to trimming and J lost 6 bases; unmatched junction nucleotides: 7. CDR1 is SGHRS and CDR2 is YFSETQ in the germline V gene. The CDR3 consists of 16 residues. CDR3 loop: CASSLADRGTSDTQYF. DNA for the CDR3: TGCGCCAGCAGCTTGGCGGACAGGGGGACATCTGATACGCAGTATTTT.

The rearrangement joins TRBV5-4 to TRBJ2-7, with D maybe TRBD2 (6 bases). The CDR3 has 16 residues. From germline, CDR1 is SGHNT and CDR2 YYREEE (reference sequence). V shed 0 bases and J shed 7 bases, with 20 bases lying between them. DNA for the CDR3: TGTGCCAGCAGCTTGGCCGCCTTGGGGCCGGCGGGGGAGCAGTACTTC. Residues: CASSLAALGPAGEQYF.

The chain employs TRBV5-6 and TRBJ2-3, with a weak D call TRBD1 (5 bases). This CDR3 has 13 residues. In germline, CDR1 is SGHDT, CDR2 YYEEEE. Trimming took 4 bases from V and 6 from J, leaving 12 bases between them. CDR3 amino acids: CASSPAPGDTQYF. CDR3 sequence (DNA): TGTGCCAGCAGCCCCGCTCCAGGGGATACGCAGTATTTT. Using reference TRBV5-6 and TRBJ2-3 for the parts outside the CDR3, the full variable domain is DAGVTQSPTHLIKTRGQQVTLRCSPKSGHDTVSWYQQALGQGPQFIFQYYEEEERQRGNFPDRFSGHQFPNYSSELNVNALLLGDSALYLCASSPAPGDTQYFGPGTRLTVL.

This clone was observed a single time. This sequence joins TRBV18 and TRBJ1-1; D perhaps matches TRBD1 (6 bases). V lost 2 bases and J 1 base, leaving 8 bases between the germline ends. From germline, CDR1 is KGHSH and CDR2 LQKENI. The CDR3 length is 14 residues. The CDR3 is CASSPWDKNTEAFF. CDR3 coding DNA: TGTGCCAGCTCACCATGGGACAAGAACACTGAAGCTTTCTTT. Based on the CDR3 plus reference TRBV18 and TRBJ1-1, the full variable domain is NAGVMQNPRHLVRRRGQEARLRCSPMKGHSHVYWYRQLPEEGLKFMVYLQKENIIDESGMPKERFSAEFPKEGPSILRIQQVVRGDSAAYFCASSPWDKNTEAFFGQGTRLTVV.

The chain couples TRBV4-1 to TRBJ2-3; tentative D call: TRBD1 (6 bases). CDR1 and CDR2 (germline): MGHRA, YSYEKL. This CDR3 contains 18 residues. The V end was cut by 0 bases, the J end by 2 bases, with 18 bases between. CDR3 DNA: TGCGCCAGCAGCCAAGATTTAAGAGCAGGGGCAGACACAGATACGCAGTATTTT. Its protein product is CASSQDLRAGADTDTQYF.

This clone has just one count. V is TRBV15 and J is TRBJ2-5; D is undetermined. The CDR3 has 15 residues. Trimming cost V 0 bases and J 1 base, with 9 bases left between them. Germline V lookup: CDR1 LNHNV, CDR2 YYDKDF (reference sequence). CDR3 coding DNA: TGTGCCACCAGCAGAGATCGTAGCTTCCAAGAGACCCAGTACTTC. Amino acid sequence: CATSRDRSFQETQYF.

In its sample, this clone was seen a few times. The J gene is TRBJ1-1, the V gene TRBV6-5; 8 bases align to TRBD1. V lost 2 bases and J lost 4; bases outside the gene matches: 6. Germline V gene sequence: CDR1 MNHEY, CDR2 SVGAGI. This CDR3 region has 15 residues. The CDR3 loop reads CASSYQTGAATEAFF. CDR3 nucleotide sequence: TGTGCCAGCAGTTACCAGACAGGGGCAGCCACTGAAGCTTTCTTT.

This clone was counted between two and nine times. The chain has TRBV2 and TRBJ1-2, with 7 bases fitting TRBD1. J was trimmed by 7 bases and V by 1 base; bases with no gene match: 3. This CDR3 region has 13 residues. Germline V gene sequence: CDR1 SNHLY, CDR2 FYNNEI. The CDR3 coding sequence is TGTGCCAGCAGTGAAGTACAGGGGAGTGGCTACACCTTC. Encoded protein: CASSEVQGSGYTF.

V and J are TRBV2 and TRBJ2-4; possible D gene TRBD1, 6 bases. Trimming stripped 8 bases from V and 9 bases from J, with 11 bases between. Germline-derived CDR1 and CDR2 are SNHLY and FYNNEI. The CDR3 sequence is 11 residues long. The CDR3 region is CASAEGGIQYF. As DNA, the CDR3 is TGTGCCAGCGCGGAAGGGGGCATTCAGTACTTC.